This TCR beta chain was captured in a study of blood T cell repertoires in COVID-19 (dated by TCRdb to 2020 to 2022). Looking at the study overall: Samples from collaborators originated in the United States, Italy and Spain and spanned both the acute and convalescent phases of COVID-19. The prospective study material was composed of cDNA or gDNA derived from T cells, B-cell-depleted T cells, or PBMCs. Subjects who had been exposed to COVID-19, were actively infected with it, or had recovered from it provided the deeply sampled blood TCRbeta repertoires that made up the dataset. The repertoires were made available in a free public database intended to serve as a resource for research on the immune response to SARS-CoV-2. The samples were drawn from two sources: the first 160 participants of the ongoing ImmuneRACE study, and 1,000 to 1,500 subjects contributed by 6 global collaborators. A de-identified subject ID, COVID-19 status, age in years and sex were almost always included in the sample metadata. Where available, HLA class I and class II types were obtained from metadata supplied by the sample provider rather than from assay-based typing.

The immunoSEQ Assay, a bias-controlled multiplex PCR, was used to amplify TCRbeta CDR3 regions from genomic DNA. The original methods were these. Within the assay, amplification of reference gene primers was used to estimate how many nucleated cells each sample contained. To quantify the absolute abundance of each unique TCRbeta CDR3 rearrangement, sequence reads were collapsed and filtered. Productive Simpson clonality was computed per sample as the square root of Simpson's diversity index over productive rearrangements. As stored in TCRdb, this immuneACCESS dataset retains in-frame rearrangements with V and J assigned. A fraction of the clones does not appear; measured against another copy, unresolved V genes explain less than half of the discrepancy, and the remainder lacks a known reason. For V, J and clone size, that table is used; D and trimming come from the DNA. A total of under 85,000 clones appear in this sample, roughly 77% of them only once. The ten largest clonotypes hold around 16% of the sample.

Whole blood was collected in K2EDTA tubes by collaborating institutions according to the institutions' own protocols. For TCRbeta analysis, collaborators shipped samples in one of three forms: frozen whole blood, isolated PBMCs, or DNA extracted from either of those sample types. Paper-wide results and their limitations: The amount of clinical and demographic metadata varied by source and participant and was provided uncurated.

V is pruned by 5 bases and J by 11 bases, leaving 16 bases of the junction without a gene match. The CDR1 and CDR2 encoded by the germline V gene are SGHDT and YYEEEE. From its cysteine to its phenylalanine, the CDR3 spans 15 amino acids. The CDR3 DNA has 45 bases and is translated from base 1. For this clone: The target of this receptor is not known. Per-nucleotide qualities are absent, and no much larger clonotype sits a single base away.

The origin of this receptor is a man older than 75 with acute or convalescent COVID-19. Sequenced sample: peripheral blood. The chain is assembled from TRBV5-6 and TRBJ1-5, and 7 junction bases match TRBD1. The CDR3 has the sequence CASSYRGGRGYAQHF. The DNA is TGTGCCAGCAGTTACCGTGGGGGCAGGGGGTACGCCCAGCATTTT.